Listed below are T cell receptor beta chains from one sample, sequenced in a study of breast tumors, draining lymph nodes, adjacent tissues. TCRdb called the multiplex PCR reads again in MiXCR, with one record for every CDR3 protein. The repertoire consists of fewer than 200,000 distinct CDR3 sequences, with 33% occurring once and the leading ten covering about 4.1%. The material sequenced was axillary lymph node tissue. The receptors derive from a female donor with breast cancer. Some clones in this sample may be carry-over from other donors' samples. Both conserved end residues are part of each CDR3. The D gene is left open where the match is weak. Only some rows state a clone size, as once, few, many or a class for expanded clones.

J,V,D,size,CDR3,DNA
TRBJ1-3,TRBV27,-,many,CASSSTKPGRLGNTIYF,TGTGCCAGCAGTTCGACCAAACCGGGACGACTTGGAAACACCATATATTTT
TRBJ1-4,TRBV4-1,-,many,CASKGLEEKLFF,TGCGCCAGCAAGGGGCTTGAGGAAAAACTGTTTTTT
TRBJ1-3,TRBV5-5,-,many,CASSRPPNSGNTIYF,TGTGCCAGCAGCCGACCACCCAACTCTGGAAACACCATATATTTT
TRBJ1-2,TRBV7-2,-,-,CASSLGPKTYGYTF,TGTGCCAGCAGCTTGGGACCCAAAACCTATGGCTACACCTTC
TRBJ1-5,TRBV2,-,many,CASSERAGWENQPQHF,TGTGCCAGCAGTGAAAGGGCGGGATGGGAGAATCAGCCCCAGCATTTT
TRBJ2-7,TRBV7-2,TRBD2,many,CASSLAASGEAYEQYF,TGTGCCAGCAGCTTAGCTGCTAGCGGGGAAGCATACGAGCAGTACTTC
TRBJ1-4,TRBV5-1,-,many,CASSLGAGRSEKLFF,TGCGCCAGCAGCTTGGGTGCAGGGCGCTCGGAAAAACTGTTTTTT
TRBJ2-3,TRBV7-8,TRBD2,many,CASSPSSGRATDTQYF,TGTGCCAGCAGCCCTTCAAGTGGGAGGGCCACAGATACGCAGTATTTT
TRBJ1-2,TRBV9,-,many,CASSPTGSANYGYTF,TGTGCCAGCAGCCCTACAGGATCAGCTAACTATGGCTACACCTTC
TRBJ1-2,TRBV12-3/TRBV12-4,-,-,CASSLAGQTVYGYTF,TGTGCCAGCAGTTTGGCGGGACAAACGGTCTATGGCTACACCTTC
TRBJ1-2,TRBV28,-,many,CASSLSTRTSYGYTF,TGTGCCAGCAGTTTGTCGACAAGGACCTCCTATGGCTACACCTTC
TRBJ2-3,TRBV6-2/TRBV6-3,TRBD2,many,CASSYMPSGMRASTQYF,TGTGCCAGCAGTTACATGCCTAGCGGGATGAGGGCCAGTACGCAGTATTTT
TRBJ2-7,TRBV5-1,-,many,CASSPHLTGLNPEQYF,TGCGCCAGCAGCCCCCACCTTACGGGGTTAAACCCGGAGCAGTACTTC
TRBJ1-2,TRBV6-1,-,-,CASSDPGGNYGYTF,TGTGCCAGCAGTGACCCTGGGGGCAACTATGGCTACACCTTC
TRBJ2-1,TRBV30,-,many,CAWSWGRGYNEQFF,TGTGCCTGGAGTTGGGGAAGGGGTTACAATGAGCAGTTCTTC
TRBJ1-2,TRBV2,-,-,CATTGDNNYGYTF,TGTGCCACCACCGGCGACAATAACTATGGCTACACCTTC
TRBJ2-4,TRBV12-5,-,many,CASGSGAGGIQYF,TGTGCTAGTGGTTCCGGGGCCGGGGGCATTCAGTACTTC
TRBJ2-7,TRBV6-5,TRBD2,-,CASSHARSGTGEQYF,TGTGCCAGCAGTCATGCGCGTAGCGGGACCGGCGAGCAGTACTTC
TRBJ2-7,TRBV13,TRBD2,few,CASSGPGTSGRREQYF,TGTGCCAGCAGCGGGCCCGGGACTAGTGGTCGGAGGGAGCAGTACTTC
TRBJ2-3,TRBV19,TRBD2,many,CASMGTSRTDTQYF,TGTGCCAGTATGGGGACTAGCAGAACAGATACGCAGTATTTT
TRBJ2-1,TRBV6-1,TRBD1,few,CASTTDRGRSSYNEQFF,TGTGCCAGCACCACGGACAGGGGGAGAAGCTCCTACAATGAGCAGTTCTTC
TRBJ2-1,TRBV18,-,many,CASSPGLSDEQFF,TGTGCCAGCTCACCCGGTCTTTCGGATGAGCAGTTCTTC
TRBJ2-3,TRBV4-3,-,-,CASSLPTEGAQLDTQYF,TGCGCCAGCAGCCTCCCGACGGAGGGGGCGCAGCTCGATACGCAGTATTTT
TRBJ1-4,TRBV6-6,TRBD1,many,CASSSPLQGMSEKLFF,TGTGCCAGCAGTTCGCCCCTACAGGGGATGAGTGAAAAACTGTTTTTT
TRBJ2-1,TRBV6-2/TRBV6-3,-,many,CASSYFELVDNEQFF,TGTGCCAGCAGTTATTTTGAGCTAGTTGACAATGAGCAGTTCTTC
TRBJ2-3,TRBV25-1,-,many,CASRTNGGTQYF,TGTGCCAGCAGAACAAACGGGGGTACGCAGTATTTT
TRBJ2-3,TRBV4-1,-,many,CASSQVTLPPSTDTQYF,TGCGCCAGCAGCCAAGTAACGCTACCTCCTAGCACAGATACGCAGTATTTT
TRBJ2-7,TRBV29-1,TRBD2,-,CSLTSGFTNEQYF,TGCAGCCTTACTAGCGGGTTTACCAACGAGCAGTACTTC
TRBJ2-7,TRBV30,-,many,CASGEVGEQYF,TGTGCCTCTGGGGAAGTCGGCGAGCAGTACTTC
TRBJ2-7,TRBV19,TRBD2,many,CATKVGLAGRTYEQYF,TGTGCCACGAAGGTGGGACTAGCGGGCCGAACCTACGAGCAGTACTTC
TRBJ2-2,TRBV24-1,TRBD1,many,CATRGTGEAGELFF,TGTGCCACGAGAGGGACAGGGGAGGCCGGGGAGCTGTTTTTT
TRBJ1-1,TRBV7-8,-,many,CASSSRRTAEAFF,TGTGCCAGCAGCTCCCGTCGGACAGCTGAAGCTTTCTTT
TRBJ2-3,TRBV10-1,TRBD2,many,CASSEIREGLKNTQYF,TGCGCCAGCAGTGAGATACGGGAGGGGCTCAAAAATACGCAGTATTTT
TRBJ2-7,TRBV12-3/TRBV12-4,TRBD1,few,CASSFISPGQGASYSYEQYF,TGTGCCAGCAGTTTTATTTCCCCCGGACAGGGGGCCTCTTACTCCTACGAGCAGTACTTC
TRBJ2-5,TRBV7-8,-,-,CANSLVSPTGYQEAQYF,TGTGCCAACAGCTTAGTATCGCCAACAGGGTACCAAGAGGCCCAGTACTTC
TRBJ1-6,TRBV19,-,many,CASSNGRFNSPLHF,TGTGCCAGTAGTAACGGACGGTTTAATTCACCCCTCCACTTT
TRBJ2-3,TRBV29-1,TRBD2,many,CSVRTSGLSTDTQYF,TGCAGCGTCAGGACTAGCGGGTTGAGCACAGATACGCAGTATTTT
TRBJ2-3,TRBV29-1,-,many,CSAVRGADTQYF,TGCAGCGCTGTTCGTGGAGCAGATACGCAGTATTTT
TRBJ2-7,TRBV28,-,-,CASSYGGVTYKQYF,TGTGCCAGCAGTTACGGGGGCGTAACCTACAAGCAGTACTTC
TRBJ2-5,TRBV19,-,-,CASSTPFSSGTRWKETQYF,TGTGCCAGTAGTACACCCTTCAGTTCCGGGACCCGCTGGAAGGAGACCCAGTACTTC
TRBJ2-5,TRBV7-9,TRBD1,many,CASSLLETGDQETQYF,TGTGCCAGCAGCCTCCTAGAGACAGGGGACCAAGAGACCCAGTACTTC
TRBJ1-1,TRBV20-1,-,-,CSARHSGRPNTEAFF,TGCAGTGCTAGACATTCCGGACGGCCCAACACTGAAGCTTTCTTT
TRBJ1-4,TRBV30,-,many,CAWSVGATNEKLFF,TGTGCCTGGAGTGTAGGCGCAACTAATGAAAAACTGTTTTTT
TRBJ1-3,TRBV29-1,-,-,CSVAGQGANTLYF,TGCAGCGTTGCGGGGCAGGGAGCAAACACCTTATATTTT
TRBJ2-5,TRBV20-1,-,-,CSASAGQVGQETQYF,TGCAGTGCTAGTGCAGGGCAGGTGGGGCAAGAGACCCAGTACTTC
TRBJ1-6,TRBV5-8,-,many,CASSLDPSSYNSPLHF,TGTGCCAGCAGCTTGGACCCAAGCTCCTATAATTCACCCCTCCACTTT
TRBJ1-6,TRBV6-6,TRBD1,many,CASSYGTVISPLHF,TGTGCCAGCAGTTACGGGACAGTGATTTCACCCCTCCACTTT
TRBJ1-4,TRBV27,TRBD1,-,CASSLAGTGAEKLFF,TGTGCCAGCAGTTTGGCAGGGACAGGGGCTGAAAAACTGTTTTTT
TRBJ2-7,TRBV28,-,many,CATNQQVNYEQYF,TGTGCCACCAACCAACAGGTGAACTACGAGCAGTACTTC
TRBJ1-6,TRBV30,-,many,CAWTGGGINSPLHF,TGTGCCTGGACCGGTGGGGGGATAAATTCACCCCTCCACTTT
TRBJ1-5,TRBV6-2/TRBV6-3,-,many,CASSRGPSSQHF,TGTGCCAGCAGTCGGGGACCGTCCTCCCAGCATTTT
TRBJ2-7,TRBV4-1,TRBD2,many,CASSSIGSGRAYYEQYF,TGCGCCAGCAGCTCCATCGGGAGCGGGAGGGCCTATTACGAGCAGTACTTC
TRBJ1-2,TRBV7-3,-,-,CASSSAPGMGTYGYTF,TGTGCCAGCAGCTCTGCTCCGGGTATGGGCACCTATGGCTACACCTTC